A single TCR beta chain is shown here with its context. The antigen remains undetermined. The data were taken from a study of somatic mutations in cytotoxic T cells in rheumatoid arthritis. Across the whole study: Each patient's diagnosis was followed right away by a blood draw (approximately 28 ml EDTA), before any treatment.

Only in-frame clones appear in the TCRdb table, and some are missing; sequencing was by immunoSEQ multiplex PCR. Of roughly 18,000 clones in the sample, around 81% were seen once. The CDR3 contains 14 residues. CDR1 LNHDA and CDR2 SQIVND come from the germline V gene (reference sequence). The V and J ends lost 4 bases and 2 bases respectively, with 8 bases between them. Study-wide points: Clonality of CD8+ T cells, which was compared between rheumatoid arthritis patients and age-matched healthy controls, did not differ significantly.

Positive magnetic bead selection separated CD4+ and CD8+ cells, and flow cytometry confirmed purity. The chain joins TRBV19 to TRBJ1-4; no clear D. This clonotype originated in a young man with rheumatoid arthritis. Material: CD8+ T cells sorted from blood. This CDR3 is CASSRSGTNEKLFF. In DNA form, the CDR3 reads TGTGCCAGTAGTAGATCCGGGACTAATGAAAAACTGTTTTTT. The whole variable domain, remainder taken from reference TRBV19 and TRBJ1-4, is DGGITQSPKYLFRKEGQNVTLSCEQNLNHDAMYWYRQDPGQGLRLIYYSQIVNDFQKGDIAEGYSVSREKKESFPLTVTSAQKNPTAFYLCASSRSGTNEKLFFGSGTQLSVL.